Below are 5 T cell receptor beta chains sequenced from a single sample in a study of T cells in Graves' hyperthyroidism and ophthalmopathy (dated by TCRdb to between 2018 and 2021). The library came from multiplex PCR. The sequencer listed for this sample is Illumina HiSeq 2000. Amplification of TCR beta CDR3 regions was carried out from RNA transcripts. A first-round RT-PCR of the TCR CDR3 used the HTBI primer set with the Qiagen OneStep RT-PCR kit. TCRdb trimmed the raw reads at Q25, called clones with MiXCR and kept productive beta chains. For every CDR3 protein sequence, its rows merge into one entry that carries the most common genes and DNA. The sample table lists roughly 500,000 distinct CDR3 sequences, about 43% of them with a count of one. The ten biggest clones cover under 20% of the sample. The sample was peripheral blood or thyroid tissue (not recorded which). Source of these receptors: an adult woman with Graves' disease, either hyperthyroidism or ophthalmopathy (not recorded which).

This clonotype was counted many times. The chain couples TRBV2 to TRBJ1-6, with 10 bases lining up with TRBD1. CDR1 is SNHLY, CDR2 FYNNEI, per germline. CDR3 length: 17 residues. Trimming removed 4 bases from V and 0 bases from J; junction bases left unmatched: 3. The CDR3 reads CASSVGQGSSYNSPLHF. CDR3 DNA sequence: TGTGCCAGCAGTGTGGGACAGGGGAGCTCCTATAATTCACCCCTCCACTTT.

The chain carries TRBV19 and TRBJ1-5; no firm D call. The CDR3 is 14 amino acids. Germline assignment: CDR1 LNHDA and CDR2 SQIVND (reference sequence). Between the trimmed V and J ends, which lost 2 bases and 6 bases, there was a span of 11 bases. Here the CDR3 DNA reads TGTGCCAGTAGTATAAGGACGGAGCTTCAGCCCCAGCATTTT. Translated: CASSIRTELQPQHF.

This clonotype came up many times. The chain uses TRBV11-2 and TRBJ1-1; tentatively, D is TRBD1 (6 bases). V was pared by 1 base and J by 1 base, with 13 bases between. The germline CDR1 and CDR2 sequences are SGHAT and FQNNGV. CDR3 length equals 16 residues. CDR3 protein: CASSLGRTDRNTEAFF. Written as DNA, the CDR3 is TGTGCCAGCAGCTTAGGCAGGACAGATAGGAACACTGAAGCTTTCTTT.

Note on this clonotype: One end of the junction varies from germline; a read error may be responsible. The chain uses TRBV7-3 and TRBJ1-6; 7 nucleotides line up with TRBD1. CDR1 is SGHTA, CDR2 FQGTGA, per germline. This CDR3 is built from 16 residues. The CDR3 loop reads CASSQEGGGTRSPLHF. The CDR3 nucleotides read TGCGCCAGCAGCCAAGAGGGAGGGGGCACGCGGTCACCCCTCCACTTT. The variable domain in full, completed from reference TRBV7-3 and TRBJ1-6, reads GAGVSQTPSNKVTEKGKYVELRCDPISGHTALYWYRQSLGQGPEFLIYFQGTGAADDSGLPNDRFFAVRPEGSVSTLKIQRTERGDSAVYLCASSQEGGGTRSPLHFGNGTRLTVT.

As for this clonotype: A much larger clone lies one base from this, so it may be a read error. As the CDR3 is not closed by the conserved phenylalanine or tryptophan, this likely results from a read error. The chain links TRBV20-1 to TRBJ1-1; no definite D call. Germline CDR1 DFQATT, CDR2 SNEGSKA (reference sequence). Trimming removed 0 bases from V and 4 bases from J, with 9 bases in between. This CDR3 region has 13 residues. Written as DNA, the CDR3 is TGCAGTGCTAGAGATCACAGCTCCACTGAAGCTTTCCTT. This gives the protein CSARDHSSTEAFL.